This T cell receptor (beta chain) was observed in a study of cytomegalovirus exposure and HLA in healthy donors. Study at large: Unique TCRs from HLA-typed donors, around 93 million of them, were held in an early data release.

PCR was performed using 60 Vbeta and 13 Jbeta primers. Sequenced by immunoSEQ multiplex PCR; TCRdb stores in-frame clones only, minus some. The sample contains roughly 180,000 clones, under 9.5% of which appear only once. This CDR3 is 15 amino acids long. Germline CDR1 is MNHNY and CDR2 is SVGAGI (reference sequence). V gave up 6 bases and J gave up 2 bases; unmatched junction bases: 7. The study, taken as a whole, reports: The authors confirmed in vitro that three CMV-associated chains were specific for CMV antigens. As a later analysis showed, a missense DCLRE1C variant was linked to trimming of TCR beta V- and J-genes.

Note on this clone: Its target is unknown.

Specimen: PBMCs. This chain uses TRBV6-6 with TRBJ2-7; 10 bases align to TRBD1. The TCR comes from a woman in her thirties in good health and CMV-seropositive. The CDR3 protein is CASSGTGEPPYEQYF. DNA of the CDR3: TGTGCCAGCAGCGGGACAGGGGAGCCACCCTACGAGCAGTACTTC.